Below, one TCR beta chain is given with its context. The data stem from a study of blood T cell repertoires in COVID-19. Study context: Samples came from the United States, Italy and Spain, spanning acute and convalescent COVID-19. T cells, B-cell-depleted T cells, or PBMCs supplied cDNA or gDNA.

V was trimmed by 5 bases and J by 5 bases, leaving 15 bases between them. Germline assignment: CDR1 SGHTA and CDR2 FQGTGA. CDR3 size: 15 residues. The authors' processing: Quantification of nucleated cells was approximated via reference gene primer amplification. Clones were read by immunoSEQ multiplex PCR, and TCRdb kept only the in-frame ones, dropping some. V and J calls and clone size follow that table, whereas D and trimming were derived from the DNA. The repertoire includes 150,000 to 200,000 clones, 60% to 85% of them detected once, and about 18% sits in the top ten. The V gene is TRBV7-3, the J gene TRBJ2-2; the D gene is possibly TRBD1 (7 bases). The receptor was isolated from a man in his 60s with active or convalescent COVID-19. Sequencing was done on a sample of peripheral blood. The CDR3 here is CASSPPRGDTGELFF. The CDR3 DNA sequence: TGTGCCAGCAGCCCTCCCAGGGGGGATACCGGGGAGCTGTTTTTT.